Listed below are T cell receptor beta chains from one sample, sequenced in a study of CD8+ T cells in alopecia areata. The table came from immunoSEQ multiplex PCR; TCRdb's copy has only in-frame clones and leaves some out. The sample includes about 190,000 clones, more than 55% of them seen just once. The sequences come from CD4+ T cells sorted from blood, collected between weeks 47 and 50, from a patient treated with tofacitinib. These receptor sequences come from a human donor with alopecia areata. Both conserved end residues are part of each CDR3. D genes are given only for firm matches. Only some rows state a clone size, as once, few, many or a class for expanded clones.

V gene: TRBV13
clone size: -
D gene: -
J gene: TRBJ2-7
CDR3 DNA: TGTGCCAGCAGCTTAAGCGGTTACGTCTACGAGCAGTACTTC
CDR3 protein: CASSLSGYVYEQYF

V gene: TRBV6-1
clone size: few
D gene: -
J gene: TRBJ2-7
CDR3 DNA: TGTGCCAGCAGTGAATCGGGACAACCACCCTACGAGCAGTACTTC
CDR3 protein: CASSESGQPPYEQYF

V gene: TRBV30
clone size: -
D gene: -
J gene: TRBJ1-2
CDR3 DNA: TGTGCCTCACCGACAGGCGTTAACTATGGCTACACCTTC
CDR3 protein: CASPTGVNYGYTF

V gene: TRBV7-6
clone size: -
D gene: -
J gene: TRBJ2-5
CDR3 DNA: TGTGCCAGCAGCTTGAAGTACAGTTTTCAAGAGACCCAGTACTTC
CDR3 protein: CASSLKYSFQETQYF

V gene: TRBV29-1
clone size: once
D gene: -
J gene: TRBJ1-4
CDR3 DNA: TGCAGCGTTGCGCTGGGTGAAAAACTGTTTTTT
CDR3 protein: CSVALGEKLFF

V gene: TRBV29-1
clone size: -
D gene: TRBD1
J gene: TRBJ2-7
CDR3 DNA: TGCAGCGTTGGCGGGACAGGGGGCTTGGGGTTGAGCCCCTACGAGCAGTACTTC
CDR3 protein: CSVGGTGGLGLSPYEQYF

V gene: TRBV2
clone size: -
D gene: -
J gene: TRBJ2-2
CDR3 DNA: TGTGCCAGCAGGTCAGAACTTTCCGGGGAGCTGTTTTTT
CDR3 protein: CASRSELSGELFF

V gene: TRBV5-1
clone size: -
D gene: TRBD1
J gene: TRBJ2-1
CDR3 DNA: TGCGCCAGCACCGAGGGACAGCCGTACAATGAGCAGTTCTTC
CDR3 protein: CASTEGQPYNEQFF

V gene: TRBV9
clone size: few
D gene: -
J gene: TRBJ2-1
CDR3 DNA: TGTGCCAGCAGCGTAGTCCCGGGCCCCAATGAGCAGTTCTTC
CDR3 protein: CASSVVPGPNEQFF

V gene: TRBV29-1
clone size: -
D gene: -
J gene: TRBJ1-2
CDR3 DNA: TGCAGCATCATAAGCCGGGACCGAGGTGGCTACACCTTC
CDR3 protein: CSIISRDRGGYTF

V gene: TRBV9
clone size: few
D gene: -
J gene: TRBJ2-1
CDR3 DNA: TGTGCCAGCAGCGTAGTCCTTAGGGATGAGCAGTTCTTC
CDR3 protein: CASSVVLRDEQFF

V gene: TRBV14
clone size: -
D gene: -
J gene: TRBJ2-1
CDR3 DNA: TGTGCCAGCAGCCAAGTTGCGGGCTACAGCTCCTACAATGAGCAGTTCTTC
CDR3 protein: CASSQVAGYSSYNEQFF

V gene: TRBV30
clone size: -
D gene: -
J gene: TRBJ1-1
CDR3 DNA: TGTGCCTGGGGATACGGACTCATGAACACTGAAGCTTTCTTT
CDR3 protein: CAWGYGLMNTEAFF

V gene: TRBV2
clone size: many
D gene: -
J gene: TRBJ2-3
CDR3 DNA: TGTGCCAGCAGGGAAGACGGACAGTCGGCAGATACGCAGTATTTT
CDR3 protein: CASREDGQSADTQYF

V gene: TRBV29-1
clone size: few
D gene: -
J gene: TRBJ2-7
CDR3 DNA: TGCAGCGTGCAAGGGGCCTACGAGCAGTACTTC
CDR3 protein: CSVQGAYEQYF

V gene: TRBV29-1
clone size: -
D gene: TRBD1
J gene: TRBJ1-2
CDR3 DNA: TGCAGCGTTGTGACAGGGGCTGGGGGAGGCTACACCTTC
CDR3 protein: CSVVTGAGGGYTF

V gene: TRBV11-2
clone size: -
D gene: TRBD2
J gene: TRBJ2-7
CDR3 DNA: TGTGCCAGCAGCTTAGTCGGGGCTAGCGGGGGGCCCTACGAGCAGTACTTC
CDR3 protein: CASSLVGASGGPYEQYF

V gene: TRBV29-1
clone size: -
D gene: -
J gene: TRBJ2-7
CDR3 DNA: TGCAGCGTTGAACAGAGTTACGAGCAGTACTTC
CDR3 protein: CSVEQSYEQYF

V gene: TRBV25-1
clone size: -
D gene: -
J gene: TRBJ2-2
CDR3 DNA: TGTGCCAGCAGTATGGGGACGAACACCGGGGAGCTGTTTTTT
CDR3 protein: CASSMGTNTGELFF

V gene: TRBV14
clone size: -
D gene: TRBD1
J gene: TRBJ1-4
CDR3 DNA: TGTGCCAGCAGCCCCCGGACAGGGGGGGAAAAACTGTTTTTT
CDR3 protein: CASSPRTGGEKLFF

V gene: TRBV4-3
clone size: -
D gene: -
J gene: TRBJ2-5
CDR3 DNA: TGCGCCAGCAGCCAAGGCAGCCGGGGTGGAGAGACCCAGTACTTC
CDR3 protein: CASSQGSRGGETQYF

V gene: TRBV5-1
clone size: -
D gene: -
J gene: TRBJ2-3
CDR3 DNA: TGCGCCAGCAGCTCGGGACACCCAGGAGCAGATACGCAGTATTTT
CDR3 protein: CASSSGHPGADTQYF

V gene: TRBV30
clone size: few
D gene: -
J gene: TRBJ1-5
CDR3 DNA: TGTGCCTGGAGCCCGTTGACCTTGGTGCAGCCCCAGCATTTT
CDR3 protein: CAWSPLTLVQPQHF

V gene: TRBV23-1
clone size: -
D gene: -
J gene: TRBJ2-7
CDR3 DNA: TGCGCCAGCCAGGGAGGGACAAGAATCTACGAGCAGTACTTC
CDR3 protein: CASQGGTRIYEQYF

V gene: TRBV2
clone size: many
D gene: TRBD1
J gene: TRBJ1-1
CDR3 DNA: TGTGCCAGCAGGACCGGGACAGGGGGCAGAAGGGCTGAAGCTTTCTTT
CDR3 protein: CASRTGTGGRRAEAFF

V gene: TRBV10-3
clone size: few
D gene: -
J gene: TRBJ1-1
CDR3 DNA: TGTGCCATCGGGGCGGGGAAGAACACTGAAGCTTTCTTT
CDR3 protein: CAIGAGKNTEAFF

V gene: TRBV2
clone size: -
D gene: -
J gene: TRBJ1-5
CDR3 DNA: TGTGCCAGCAGGGGGACGCCCAATCAGCCCCAGCATTTT
CDR3 protein: CASRGTPNQPQHF

V gene: TRBV29-1
clone size: -
D gene: -
J gene: TRBJ2-2
CDR3 DNA: TGCAGCGTCGCAAGCCGAGTGGGGGACACCGGGGAGCTGTTTTTT
CDR3 protein: CSVASRVGDTGELFF

V gene: TRBV30
clone size: -
D gene: -
J gene: TRBJ1-1
CDR3 DNA: TGTGCCTGGGGGAAAAAGGGACTAATGAACACTGAAGCTTTCTTT
CDR3 protein: CAWGKKGLMNTEAFF

V gene: TRBV7-2
clone size: -
D gene: TRBD2
J gene: TRBJ2-1
CDR3 DNA: TGTGCCAGCAGCTTACGGGGAGGGTGGTTCTTC
CDR3 protein: CASSLRGGWFF

V gene: TRBV2
clone size: -
D gene: -
J gene: TRBJ2-1
CDR3 DNA: TGTGCCAGCAGGCCCGACAGAAATGAGCAGTTCTTC
CDR3 protein: CASRPDRNEQFF

V gene: TRBV27
clone size: -
D gene: TRBD1
J gene: TRBJ1-1
CDR3 DNA: TGTGCCAGCAGATTCCGGGACAGGGTAAACACTGAAGCTTTCTTT
CDR3 protein: CASRFRDRVNTEAFF

V gene: TRBV6-6
clone size: -
D gene: -
J gene: TRBJ1-4
CDR3 DNA: TGTGCCAGCAGCTATGGGAGAAGACCGACGAATGAAAAACTGTTTTTT
CDR3 protein: CASSYGRRPTNEKLFF

V gene: TRBV30
clone size: once
D gene: -
J gene: TRBJ1-1
CDR3 DNA: TGTGCCTGGCGGAGGAACACTGAAGCTTTCTTT
CDR3 protein: CAWRRNTEAFF

V gene: TRBV7-2
clone size: -
D gene: -
J gene: TRBJ1-2
CDR3 DNA: TGTGCCAGCAGCTCGACAGGCGCGTTGGGCTACACCTTC
CDR3 protein: CASSSTGALGYTF

V gene: TRBV14
clone size: -
D gene: -
J gene: TRBJ2-1
CDR3 DNA: TGTGCCAGCAGCCACCCGACCAAAAGCTCCTACAATGAGCAGTTCTTC
CDR3 protein: CASSHPTKSSYNEQFF

V gene: TRBV2
clone size: -
D gene: TRBD1
J gene: TRBJ2-1
CDR3 DNA: TGTGCCAGCAGGCCGGGACAGGGTTTTAATGAGCAGTTCTTC
CDR3 protein: CASRPGQGFNEQFF

V gene: TRBV7-9
clone size: -
D gene: -
J gene: TRBJ1-6
CDR3 DNA: TGTGCCAGCAGCTCAACAGGGACCTATAATTCACCCCTCCACTTT
CDR3 protein: CASSSTGTYNSPLHF

V gene: TRBV30
clone size: -
D gene: -
J gene: TRBJ2-3
CDR3 DNA: TGTGCCTGGAGTGTTCGCAGGGGAGGCACAGATACGCAGTATTTT
CDR3 protein: CAWSVRRGGTDTQYF

V gene: TRBV14
clone size: -
D gene: -
J gene: TRBJ1-2
CDR3 DNA: TGTGCCAGCAGCCAACCAACGCTAGGACAGAGAGTCGAGTACACCTTC
CDR3 protein: CASSQPTLGQRVEYTF

V gene: TRBV30
clone size: few
D gene: -
J gene: TRBJ2-7
CDR3 DNA: TGTGCCTGGAGTAAGGGAAGCAGGGGTGGTAGCGAGCAGTACTTC
CDR3 protein: CAWSKGSRGGSEQYF

V gene: TRBV15
clone size: -
D gene: -
J gene: TRBJ2-5
CDR3 DNA: TGTGCCACCAGCGGCGGGACCAAAGAGACCCAGTACTTC
CDR3 protein: CATSGGTKETQYF

V gene: TRBV10-3
clone size: -
D gene: -
J gene: TRBJ2-2
CDR3 DNA: TGTGCCATCAGTGAGGGGGGGAACACCGGGGAGCTGTTTTTT
CDR3 protein: CAISEGGNTGELFF

V gene: TRBV20-1
clone size: -
D gene: -
J gene: TRBJ2-7
CDR3 DNA: TGCAGTGCTAGAGATGGAAACGAGCAGTACTTC
CDR3 protein: CSARDGNEQYF

V gene: TRBV30
clone size: few
D gene: -
J gene: TRBJ1-1
CDR3 DNA: TGTGCCTGGGGGGTTCCCACTGAAGCTTTCTTT
CDR3 protein: CAWGVPTEAFF

V gene: TRBV29-1
clone size: few
D gene: TRBD2
J gene: TRBJ2-7
CDR3 DNA: TGCAGCGCTGGACTAGCGGGAGCCTACGAGCAGTACTTC
CDR3 protein: CSAGLAGAYEQYF

V gene: TRBV4-1
clone size: -
D gene: -
J gene: TRBJ1-1
CDR3 DNA: TGCGCCAGCAGCCAACGTAGGTTAGACACTGAAGCTTTCTTT
CDR3 protein: CASSQRRLDTEAFF

V gene: TRBV6-5
clone size: once
D gene: TRBD1
J gene: TRBJ2-5
CDR3 DNA: TGTGCCAGCAGCGGACAGGGAGAGACCCAGTACTTC
CDR3 protein: CASSGQGETQYF

V gene: TRBV2
clone size: many
D gene: TRBD1
J gene: TRBJ2-7
CDR3 DNA: TGTGCCAGCAGGACCCAACAGGGGGGAGGCTACGAGCAGTACTTC
CDR3 protein: CASRTQQGGGYEQYF

V gene: TRBV6-1
clone size: -
D gene: TRBD2
J gene: TRBJ2-3
CDR3 DNA: TGTGCCAGCAGAGACCCGGGACTAGCGTCAGATACGCAGTATTTT
CDR3 protein: CASRDPGLASDTQYF

V gene: TRBV2
clone size: -
D gene: -
J gene: TRBJ2-3
CDR3 DNA: TGTGCCAGCACCCTGGTCTGGGGAGACACGCAGTATTTT
CDR3 protein: CASTLVWGDTQYF

V gene: TRBV9
clone size: -
D gene: -
J gene: TRBJ2-3
CDR3 DNA: TGTGCCAGCAGCGTAGAAGTTAGCACAGATACGCAGTATTTT
CDR3 protein: CASSVEVSTDTQYF

V gene: TRBV15
clone size: -
D gene: -
J gene: TRBJ2-5
CDR3 DNA: TGTGCCACCAGCAGGGAGAGGACACCCGCGGAGACCCAGTACTTC
CDR3 protein: CATSRERTPAETQYF

V gene: TRBV7-9
clone size: -
D gene: -
J gene: TRBJ2-2
CDR3 DNA: TGTGCCAGCAGAACCGACGGACCGAACACCGGGGAGCTGTTTTTT
CDR3 protein: CASRTDGPNTGELFF

V gene: TRBV4-2
clone size: -
D gene: -
J gene: TRBJ1-4
CDR3 DNA: TGTGCCAGCAGCCCAGGACCGACAGATAATGAAAAACTGTTTTTT
CDR3 protein: CASSPGPTDNEKLFF

V gene: TRBV4-1
clone size: -
D gene: TRBD1
J gene: TRBJ2-7
CDR3 DNA: TGCGCCAGCAGCCACTACGCAGGGGGAAGAAACTCCTACGAGCAGTACTTC
CDR3 protein: CASSHYAGGRNSYEQYF

V gene: TRBV29-1
clone size: -
D gene: -
J gene: TRBJ2-1
CDR3 DNA: TGCAGCGTTGGGGGGGAACCCTCCCTACAAACTGTGCAGTTCTTC
CDR3 protein: CSVGGEPSLQTVQFF

V gene: TRBV27
clone size: -
D gene: TRBD1
J gene: TRBJ2-1
CDR3 DNA: TGTGCCAGCAGTCGACAGGGGTTCGACAATGAGCAGTTCTTC
CDR3 protein: CASSRQGFDNEQFF

V gene: TRBV7-2
clone size: -
D gene: -
J gene: TRBJ2-1
CDR3 DNA: TGTGCCAGCAGCTTAGGGGGCCCCGCTGCTGAGCAGTTCTTC
CDR3 protein: CASSLGGPAAEQFF